The 28 T cell receptor beta chains in this list originate from one sample, sequenced in a study of shared clonotypes between healthy human individuals. Data came from immunoSEQ multiplex PCR; TCRdb stores just in-frame clones and leaves some out. This table holds around 2.5 million clones, approximately 93% found once. Sequenced: naive CD4+ T cells from PBMCs. Subset here: CD45RA+ positively selected. These receptors were obtained from a man younger than 30 in good health. Some clones in this sample may be carry-over from other donors' samples.

This clone was counted once. The genes are TRBV28 and TRBJ2-4; weak D call: TRBD2 (5 bases). The V end was cut by 8 bases, the J end by 1 base, with 12 bases between. This CDR3 contains 14 residues. Germline lookup yields CDR1 MDHEN and CDR2 SYDVKM. CDR3 DNA: TGTGCCAGCGGGCTCTCGGGGGCCAAAAACATTCAGTACTTC. It is translated as CASGLSGAKNIQYF.

The rearrangement uses TRBV11-1 and TRBJ2-7; a possible D gene is TRBD1 (5 bases). V lost 3 bases and J lost 5, with 14 bases in between. CDR3 length: 14 amino acids. The germline gives CDR1 SGHAT, CDR2 FQDESV (reference sequence). CDR3 sequence: CASSFSAGYNEQYF. CDR3 sequence (DNA): TGTGCCAGCAGCTTCTCGGCAGGGTACAACGAGCAGTACTTC.

V and J are TRBV7-6 and TRBJ1-5, with a tentative D call TRBD1 (6 bases). The CDR3 has 18 amino acids. The ends were cut back, 2 bases at V and 0 bases at J, with 17 bases in the middle. Germline V gives CDR1 SGHVS, CDR2 FNYEAQ. The DNA of the CDR3 is TGTGCCAGCAGCTTACCGCCGGGGGGACAAGATAGCAATCAGCCCCAGCATTTT. As protein: CASSLPPGGQDSNQPQHF.

This chain connects TRBV5-1 to TRBJ1-1; TRBD1 matches 8 bases. The CDR3 consists of 15 residues. After removal of 4 bases from V and 1 base from J, the junction contained 6 bases not matched to a gene. The germline CDR1 and CDR2 sequences are SGHRS and YFSETQ. CDR3 sequence: CASSPGQGRNTEAFF. CDR3 in DNA: TGCGCCAGCAGCCCCGGACAGGGAAGGAACACTGAAGCTTTCTTT.

This clone occurred a few times. This rearrangement joins TRBV7-9 to TRBJ2-7, with 8 bases identical to TRBD2. Looked up from germline, CDR1 is SEHNR and CDR2 is FQNEAQ (reference sequence). The V and J ends lost 7 bases and 3 bases, in that order; junction bases with no gene match: 8. This CDR3 has 14 amino acids. The CDR3 sequence: CASNSLAELYEQYF. Written as DNA, the CDR3 is TGTGCCAGCAATTCACTAGCGGAACTCTACGAGCAGTACTTC.

The chain joins TRBV6-6 to TRBJ1-3; D remains unclear. The CDR3 extends over 13 amino acids. Germline V gene sequence: CDR1 MNHNY, CDR2 SVGAGI (reference sequence). Trimming stripped 2 bases from V and 4 bases from J, with 6 bases between. This CDR3 is CASSYATGNTIYF. The CDR3 bases are TGTGCCAGCAGTTACGCCACCGGAAACACCATATATTTT.

The chain has TRBV2 and TRBJ1-2; maybe TRBD1 (6 bases). Trimming stripped 1 base from V and 7 bases from J, with 13 bases between. This CDR3 has 14 amino acids. Germline V gives CDR1 SNHLY, CDR2 FYNNEI. CDR3 protein: CASSEVGASVGYTF. As DNA, the CDR3 is TGTGCCAGCAGTGAAGTGGGGGCCTCGGTTGGCTACACCTTC.

V is TRBV28 and J is TRBJ2-2; a possible D gene is TRBD1 (5 bases). Per germline, CDR1 MDHEN and CDR2 SYDVKM. V was cut by 3 bases and J by 0 bases, with 8 bases left in between. This CDR3 is 15 amino acids long. The CDR3 DNA follows: TGTGCCAGCAGTTTTTCACAGGCGAACACCGGGGAGCTGTTTTTT. This translates into CASSFSQANTGELFF.

CDR3 protein: CASTRMGNEQFF. The CDR3 nucleotides are TGTGCCAGCACCCGGATGGGGAATGAGCAGTTCTTC. The V gene is TRBV5-4, the J gene TRBJ2-1; D is ambiguous. V gave up 6 bases and J gave up 7 bases, with 11 bases separating them. The germline gives CDR1 SGHNT, CDR2 YYREEE (reference sequence). This CDR3 contains 12 residues.

The V gene is TRBV4-3, the J gene TRBJ2-7, with 12 nucleotides matching TRBD2. Germline CDR1 and CDR2: LGHNA and YSLEER. V was pared by 1 base and J by 2 bases, with 6 bases of the junction left unmatched. This CDR3 has 17 residues. The CDR3 sequence is CASSQGLAGVPAYEQYF. The CDR3 DNA sequence: TGCGCCAGCAGCCAAGGACTAGCGGGAGTTCCAGCCTACGAGCAGTACTTC.

The chain joins TRBV29-1 to TRBJ1-5; D not certain. The ends were cut back, 6 bases at V and 2 bases at J, with 14 bases in the middle. The CDR3 has 14 amino acids. From germline, CDR1 is SQVTM and CDR2 ANQGSEA. In nucleotides, the CDR3 is TGCAGCGTACTGACGGGGATAGGCAATCAGCCCCAGCATTTT. Amino acid sequence: CSVLTGIGNQPQHF. Looking up the rest from reference TRBV29-1 and TRBJ1-5 gives the full variable domain: SAVISQKPSRDICQRGTSLTIQCQVDSQVTMMFWYRQQPGQSLTLIATANQGSEATYESGFVIDKFPISRPNLTFSTLTVSNMSPEDSSIYLCSVLTGIGNQPQHFGDGTRLSIL.

In its sample, this clone was seen once. The chain is built from TRBV10-1 and TRBJ2-3; D remains ambiguous. Trimming removed 0 bases at V and 5 bases at J, with 3 bases between. Per the germline V gene, CDR1 is WNHNN and CDR2 is SYGVQD (reference sequence). The CDR3 is 12 residues long. For the CDR3, the DNA is TGCGCCAGCAGTGAGTCACAAGATACGCAGTATTTT. This encodes CASSESQDTQYF.

This sequence joins TRBV2 and TRBJ2-3; 15 bases align to TRBD2. The CDR3 consists of 15 residues. J lost 6 bases, V lost 6 bases, and 4 bases had no gene match. CDR1 and CDR2 from the germline V gene are SNHLY and FYNNEI. Here the CDR3 reads CASRGLAGGYDTQYF. The CDR3 DNA follows: TGTGCCAGCAGAGGACTAGCGGGAGGGTACGATACGCAGTATTTT.

The chain is built from TRBV28 and TRBJ2-7; 12 nucleotides match TRBD2. Germline CDR1 and CDR2: MDHEN and SYDVKM. CDR3 length: 16 residues. V trimming: 5 bases; J trimming: 8 bases; junction bases outside the gene matches: 13. The CDR3 spells CASSPITGTSGLKQYF. DNA of the CDR3: TGTGCCAGCAGTCCTATAACCGGGACTAGCGGGTTAAAGCAGTACTTC.

This clone was detected only a few times. The junction shows a germline mismatch at one end, possibly a read error. The same CDR3 is also encoded by other DNA sequences in this sample. This chain connects TRBV6-1 to TRBJ2-7; D uncertain. The CDR3 spans 11 residues. The germline V gene encodes CDR1 MNHNS and CDR2 SASEGT. Here the CDR3 DNA reads TGTGCCAGCAGCGAAGACTACGAGCAGTACTTC. Protein: CASSEDYEQYF.

V usage is TRBV7-2 and J usage is TRBJ2-7; 7 positions agree with TRBD1. This CDR3 comprises 14 residues. The germline gives CDR1 SGHTA, CDR2 FQGNSA. Trimming removed 4 bases from V and 2 bases from J; junction bases left unmatched: 5. In nucleotides, the CDR3 is TGTGCCAGCAGCTACGGGACAGCAGCCTACGAGCAGTACTTC. Encoded protein: CASSYGTAAYEQYF.

This sequence joins TRBV9 and TRBJ2-2; the match to TRBD2 covers 12 bases. Germline loops: CDR1 SGDLS, CDR2 YYNGEE. Losses at the gene ends were 2 bases for V and 6 bases for J; bases not matched to a gene: 11. The CDR3 spans 18 residues. This CDR3 is CASSVGLAGGVRSGELFF. The CDR3 nucleotides are TGTGCCAGCAGCGTTGGGCTAGCGGGAGGGGTCCGATCCGGGGAGCTGTTTTTT.

A single count supports this clone. The V call is TRBV6-5, the J call TRBJ2-3, with TRBD1 matching 10 bases. CDR3 length: 15 residues. J lost 3 bases, V lost 7 bases, and 7 bases had no gene match. Germline lookup yields CDR1 MNHEY and CDR2 SVGAGI. CDR3 region: CASNRGDRGTDTQYF. The CDR3, as DNA: TGTGCCAGCAACAGGGGGGACAGGGGTACAGATACGCAGTATTTT.

This chain joins TRBV19 and TRBJ2-2; the match to TRBD1 covers 8 bases. Germline V gene sequence: CDR1 LNHDA, CDR2 SQIVND (reference sequence). The trim removed 5 bases at V and 3 bases at J, leaving 8 bases unmatched. This CDR3 has 16 residues. CDR3 bases: TGTGCCAGTAGTGTCCGGACAGGGACTTACACCGGGGAGCTGTTTTTT. This encodes CASSVRTGTYTGELFF.

This chain joins TRBV5-1 and TRBJ1-1; TRBD1 matches 7 bases. CDR3 length: 15 residues. The V gene end was trimmed by 4 bases and the J gene end by 1 base; junction bases not matched to a gene: 7. Germline CDR1 SGHRS, CDR2 YFSETQ. Here the CDR3 reads CASSTGQASNTEAFF. CDR3 nucleotides: TGCGCCAGCAGCACCGGACAGGCGTCGAACACTGAAGCTTTCTTT. Full variable domain (missing parts from reference TRBV5-1 and TRBJ1-1): KAGVTQTPRYLIKTRGQQVTLSCSPISGHRSVSWYQQTPGQGLQFLFEYFSETQRNKGNFPGRFSGRQFSNSRSEMNVSTLELGDSALYLCASSTGQASNTEAFFGQGTRLTVV.

J is TRBJ2-2 and V is TRBV5-4; 7 bases line up with TRBD1. This CDR3 has 16 residues. The junction had 7 bases not matched to a gene; V was cut back by 4 bases and J by 1 base. Germline CDR1 reads SGHNT; CDR2 reads YYREEE (reference sequence). For the CDR3, the DNA is TGTGCCAGCAGCGCGCTACAGGGGCTGAACACCGGGGAGCTGTTTTTT. Protein product: CASSALQGLNTGELFF.

The chain joins TRBV18 to TRBJ2-3; D uncertain. The V end lost 3 bases, the J end lost 4 bases, and 11 bases lay between the germline ends. The CDR3 length is 14 residues. Germline CDR1 is KGHSH and CDR2 is LQKENI. This chain's CDR3 is CASSPSVLPDTQYF. The CDR3 DNA is TGTGCCAGCTCACCCTCGGTCTTGCCAGATACGCAGTATTTT.

This chain connects TRBV6-1 to TRBJ2-4, with D unresolved. The V and J ends lost 2 bases and 8 bases respectively, with 10 bases between them. Germline-derived CDR1 and CDR2 are MNHNS and SASEGT. This CDR3 is 13 amino acids long. The CDR3 reads CASSESQQYIQYF. In DNA form, the CDR3 reads TGTGCCAGCAGTGAAAGTCAGCAGTACATTCAGTACTTC.

This sequence joins TRBV14 and TRBJ2-1; 10 nucleotides align to TRBD2. The CDR3 totals 17 residues. After removal of 1 base from V and 4 bases from J, the junction contained 7 bases not matched to a gene. In germline, CDR1 is SGHDN, CDR2 FVKESK. The CDR3 region has the DNA TGTGCCAGCAGCCAAGTTACGTCAGCGGGAGGGTACAATGAGCAGTTCTTC. The encoded protein is CASSQVTSAGGYNEQFF.

V and J are TRBV7-9 and TRBJ1-2, with a weak D call TRBD1 (6 bases). The CDR3 totals 14 residues. CDR1 is SEHNR and CDR2 is FQNEAQ in the germline V gene (reference sequence). With 4 bases removed from V and 0 bases from J, the gap between germline ends came to 9 bases. The CDR3 is CASSSGTTNYGYTF. The CDR3 coding sequence is TGTGCCAGCAGCTCCGGGACAACTAACTATGGCTACACCTTC.

This clone showed up just a few times. The chain carries TRBV30 and TRBJ1-1; a weak D match, TRBD1 (6 bases). Germline CDR1 and CDR2: GTSNPN and SVGIG (reference sequence). There are 14 residues in the CDR3. V lost 0 bases and J lost 3, with 11 bases in between. The CDR3 sequence: CAWSVMGGDTEAFF. CDR3 nucleotides: TGTGCCTGGAGTGTGATGGGGGGCGACACTGAAGCTTTCTTT. The whole variable domain, filled in from reference TRBV30 and TRBJ1-1, reads SQTIHQWPATLVQPVGSPLSLECTVEGTSNPNLYWYRQAAGRGLQLLFYSVGIGQISSEVPQNLSASRPQDRQFILSSKKLLLSDSGFYLCAWSVMGGDTEAFFGQGTRLTVV.

The V call is TRBV6-5, the J call TRBJ1-4, with D perhaps TRBD1 (6 bases). Looked up from germline, CDR1 is MNHEY and CDR2 is SVGAGI. This CDR3 has 13 residues. Deletions cut 8 bases from V and 7 bases from J, with 14 bases between. The CDR3 sequence is CASRRTVGEKLFF. CDR3 sequence (DNA): TGTGCCAGCCGGAGGACAGTGGGTGAAAAACTGTTTTTT.

This chain uses TRBV29-1 with TRBJ2-7, with a weak D call TRBD2 (5 bases). The CDR3 has 13 residues. Germline assignment: CDR1 SQVTM and CDR2 ANQGSEA. Trimming left V 4 bases short and J 0 bases short, with 10 bases between. This CDR3 is CSVATRGSYEQYF. CDR3 bases: TGCAGCGTTGCCACTCGGGGCTCCTACGAGCAGTACTTC.